The 20 T cell receptor beta chains below all came from one sample that was sequenced in a study of post-analysis software for immune sequencing data. These receptors' antigens are unknown. Regarding the study as a whole: Five TRBV segments occurring more often in patients than controls included TRBV5-6, TRBV5-1 and TRBV20-1.

Incorporated into the TCR beta cDNA libraries were unique molecular identifiers, which served to reduce PCR and sequencing biases. MiXCR, run by TCRdb on the PCR reads, gives a single entry per CDR3 protein. The table records 400,000 to 500,000 distinct CDR3 sequences, 30% to 45% of them present only once. Material for sequencing was blood. All receptors derive from a girl aged 2 to 10 with multiple sclerosis.

The V gene is TRBV7-9, the J gene TRBJ2-5; 15 bases agree with TRBD2. TRBJ2-7 matches the DNA end more closely, so the J call is doubtful. Germline V gene sequence: CDR1 SEHNR, CDR2 FQNEAQ (reference sequence). The CDR3 totals 18 residues. The CDR3 protein is CASSLGTSGGLLDYEQYF. In DNA form, the CDR3 reads TGTGCCAGCAGCCTGGGGACTAGCGGGGGGCTATTAGACTACGAGCAGTACTTC.

Note on this clonotype: Germline is not matched at one junction end, which may reflect a read error. V and J are TRBV20-1 and TRBJ1-6; perhaps TRBD1 as D (5 bases). The length of the CDR3 is 15 residues. Germline CDR1 is DFQATT and CDR2 is SNEGSKA (reference sequence). CDR3: CSARVDSSGRTPLHF. The CDR3, as DNA: TGCAGTGCTAGAGTCGACAGCTCTGGGAGGACACCTCTCCACTTT.

This chain connects TRBV29-1 to TRBJ2-4, with 7 nucleotides matching TRBD1. The junction had 16 bases not matched to a gene; V was cut back by 2 bases and J by 15 bases. The germline CDR1 and CDR2 sequences are SQVTM and ANQGSEA. The CDR3 runs to 14 residues. The CDR3, as DNA: TGCAGCGTTGAATTGGCCAGGGGGAAAGAGACCCGGTACTTC. It codes for CSVELARGKETRYF. Full variable domain (missing parts from reference TRBV29-1 and TRBJ2-4): SAVISQKPSRDICQRGTSLTIQCQVDSQVTMMFWYRQQPGQSLTLIATANQGSEATYESGFVIDKFPISRPNLTFSTLTVSNMSPEDSSIYLCSVELARGKETRYFGAGTRLSVL.

The chain carries TRBV2 and TRBJ1-6, with TRBD1 identical over 8 bases. V shed 3 bases and J 8 bases; nucleotides not matched to a gene: 0. In germline, CDR1 is SNHLY, CDR2 FYNNEI. This CDR3 region has 13 residues. The CDR3 sequence: CASSEDRDSPLHF. CDR3 sequence (DNA): TGTGCCAGCAGTGAGGACAGGGATTCACCCCTCCACTTT.

V is TRBV5-1 and J is TRBJ1-1, with D hard to call. Germline assignment: CDR1 SGHRS and CDR2 YFSETQ. There are 11 residues in the CDR3. Trimming removed 2 bases at V and 7 bases at J, with 6 bases between. CDR3 in DNA: TGCGCCAGCAGCTTTGAGAGTGAAGCTTTCTTT. Translation gives CASSFESEAFF. The variable domain in full, with the rest retrieved from reference TRBV5-1 and TRBJ1-1, is KAGVTQTPRYLIKTRGQQVTLSCSPISGHRSVSWYQQTPGQGLQFLFEYFSETQRNKGNFPGRFSGRQFSNSRSEMNVSTLELGDSALYLCASSFESEAFFGQGTRLTVV.

This clonotype was seen a handful of times. The V gene is TRBV11-2, the J gene TRBJ2-5; 10 bases agree with TRBD1. The J call may be mistaken, given a closer DNA end match to TRBJ2-7. The germline CDR1 and CDR2 sequences are SGHAT and FQNNGV. This CDR3 spans 14 amino acids. The CDR3 DNA sequence: TGTGCCAGCAGCACTCGGACAGGGGGCTACGAGCAGTACTTC. This codes for CASSTRTGGYEQYF.

This clonotype was found a few times. The chain combines TRBV25-1 with TRBJ2-3, with D perhaps matching TRBD2 (6 bases). The length of the CDR3 is 16 residues. V dropped 3 bases and J dropped 2 bases, with 15 bases sitting between them. Per germline, CDR1 MGHDK and CDR2 SYGVNS. The chain's CDR3 is CASSDGSGRYTDTQYF. The CDR3 coding sequence is TGTGCCAGCAGTGATGGAAGCGGGCGGTACACAGATACGCAGTATTTT. The entire variable domain, with the rest obtained from reference TRBV25-1 and TRBJ2-3, is as follows: EADIYQTPRYLVIGTGKKITLECSQTMGHDKMYWYQQDPGMELHLIHYSYGVNSTEKGDLSSESTVSRIRTEHFPLTLESARPSHTSQYLCASSDGSGRYTDTQYFGPGTRLTVL.

This clonotype appeared a few times. The chain recombines TRBV29-1 with TRBJ2-7, with 7 bases matching TRBD1. Looked up from germline, CDR1 is SQVTM and CDR2 is ANQGSEA. The CDR3 extends over 15 amino acids. The junction had 14 bases not matched to a gene; V was cut back by 6 bases and J by 3 bases. CDR3 nucleotides: TGCAGCGTGGGGTATGTTGGACGACAGGGCTACGAGCAGTACTTC. It specifies CSVGYVGRQGYEQYF.

The V call is TRBV6-2 or TRBV6-3, the J call TRBJ2-3; D gene unclear. This CDR3 contains 15 residues. Trimming took off 0 bases at V and 0 bases at J, with 7 bases between the two ends. CDR1 and CDR2 (germline): MNHEY, SVGEGT. This CDR3 is CASSYSDTSTDTQYF. CDR3 DNA sequence: TGTGCCAGCAGTTACTCCGACACTAGCACAGATACGCAGTATTTT.

The V and J genes are TRBV5-6 and TRBJ2-5; 8 positions agree with TRBD1. Germline lookup yields CDR1 SGHDT and CDR2 YYEEEE. This CDR3 has 16 residues. J lost 11 bases, V lost 4 bases, and 19 bases had no gene match. The CDR3 sequence: CASSQLGQVTYNEQYF. The CDR3 nucleotides are TGTGCCAGCAGCCAACTGGGACAGGTGACCTACAATGAGCAGTACTTC.

The chain employs TRBV6-5 and TRBJ1-2, with 8 bases identical to TRBD1. V lost 5 bases, J lost 5 bases, and 7 bases stayed unmatched. CDR1 and CDR2 (germline): MNHEY, SVGAGI. The CDR3 is 14 amino acids. Here the CDR3 reads CASSGLQGEYGYTF. The DNA for the CDR3 is TGTGCCAGCAGTGGATTACAGGGGGAATATGGCTACACCTTC.

This clonotype was seen a single time. The rearrangement joins TRBV28 to TRBJ2-7, with 11 bases lining up with TRBD2. This CDR3 has 14 residues. The junction had 6 bases not matched to a gene; V was cut back by 5 bases and J by 6 bases. The germline gives CDR1 MDHEN, CDR2 SYDVKM. CDR3 DNA sequence: TGTGCCAGCAGTGTTACTAGCGGGAGCTTCGAGCAGTACTTC. Protein product: CASSVTSGSFEQYF. The full variable domain, with the rest looked up from reference TRBV28 and TRBJ2-7, is DVKVTQSSRYLVKRTGEKVFLECVQDMDHENMFWYRQDPGLGLRLIYFSYDVKMKEKGDIPEGYSVSREKKERFSLILESASTNQTSMYLCASSVTSGSFEQYFGPGTRLTVT.

V and J are TRBV2 and TRBJ2-5; 9 bases line up with TRBD1. The CDR3 is 15 amino acids. Germline values: CDR1 SNHLY, CDR2 FYNNEI. V lost 8 bases, J lost 7 bases, and 14 bases stayed unmatched. The CDR3 nucleotides read TGTGCCAGCGGGGGACAGGGTAACATTCTTGGGACCCAGTACTTC. It yields the protein CASGGQGNILGTQYF.

This clonotype has a handful of counts. The rearrangement uses TRBV7-2 and TRBJ2-3; D is undetermined. Germline CDR1 reads SGHTA; CDR2 reads FQGNSA. V was shortened by 4 bases and J by 4 bases, with 9 bases between the two germline ends. The CDR3 covers 13 residues. The CDR3 nucleotides are TGTGCCAGCAGCTCCCGACATGCAGATACGCAGTATTTT. The encoded protein is CASSSRHADTQYF.

This clonotype showed up just a few times. The V call is TRBV10-3, the J call TRBJ1-2, with 7 bases lining up with TRBD1. This CDR3 has 15 amino acids. Germline V gene sequence: CDR1 ENHRY, CDR2 SYGVKD. The V gene end was trimmed by 1 base and the J gene end by 6 bases; junction bases not matched to a gene: 8. CDR3 DNA sequence: TGTGCCATCAGTGAGTTGGGACAGAGTACCGATGGCTACACCTTC. This codes for CAISELGQSTDGYTF.

This clonotype was picked up a small number of times. The chain uses TRBV29-1 and TRBJ1-5, with a tentative D call TRBD1 (6 bases). This CDR3 region has 14 residues. V was cut by 6 bases and J by 2 bases, with 14 bases left in between. The germline gives CDR1 SQVTM, CDR2 ANQGSEA. CDR3 amino acids: CSVKDRSGNQPQHF. CDR3 in DNA: TGCAGCGTCAAGGACAGATCTGGCAATCAGCCCCAGCATTTT.

The genes are TRBV18 and TRBJ2-3; TRBD1 is a possible D gene (6 bases). The V gene's germline CDR1 is KGHSH and CDR2 LQKENI. CDR3 length equals 16 residues. V lost 2 bases and J lost 2, with 14 bases in between. The CDR3: CASSPTGRPHTDTQYF. CDR3 bases: TGTGCCAGCTCACCAACAGGGCGTCCACACACAGATACGCAGTATTTT.

This clonotype was found once. The J gene is TRBJ2-1, the V gene TRBV20-1; 9 nucleotides match TRBD2. Germline assignment: CDR1 DFQATT and CDR2 SNEGSKA (reference sequence). The CDR3 consists of 13 residues. The V gene end was trimmed by 4 bases and the J gene end by 6 bases; junction bases not matched to a gene: 4. The CDR3 loop is CSATQGLANEQFF. DNA for the CDR3: TGCAGTGCTACCCAGGGACTAGCCAATGAGCAGTTCTTC.

The chain carries TRBV2 and TRBJ2-1; no firm D call. From germline, CDR1 is SNHLY and CDR2 FYNNEI. V dropped 3 bases and J dropped 10 bases, with 7 bases sitting between them. This CDR3 has 11 residues. DNA of the CDR3: TGTGCCAGCAGTGACCATGTGGAGCAGTTCTTC. As protein: CASSDHVEQFF.

This clonotype came up many times. This chain connects TRBV28 to TRBJ1-2, with TRBD1 matching over 10 bases. With V trimmed by 4 bases and J by 0 bases, 5 bases remained unmatched. In germline, CDR1 is MDHEN, CDR2 SYDVKM. The CDR3 runs to 16 residues. CDR3 residues: CASSWVTGGTNYGYTF. The CDR3 nucleotides read TGTGCCAGCAGTTGGGTGACAGGGGGCACTAACTATGGCTACACCTTC.